This T cell receptor beta chain was recovered during a study of T cells in localized non-small cell lung cancer. Findings of the study overall: The tumor had only one region sequenced, so heterogeneity remains possible.

The table came from immunoSEQ multiplex PCR; TCRdb's copy has only in-frame clones and leaves some out. The sample includes 19,000 or so clones, around 83% seen only once; the top ten take roughly 34%. V was clipped by 1 base and J by 7 bases, with 14 bases between them. There are 16 residues in the CDR3. Germline values: CDR1 LNHDA, CDR2 SQIVND (reference sequence). Turning to this clone: The antigen is unknown.

This receptor was obtained from a male donor older than 55 with stage III lung adenocarcinoma. The sequencing here drew on peripheral blood, taken before any cancer treatment. V usage is TRBV19 and J usage is TRBJ1-6; D is perhaps TRBD1 (5 bases). CDR3 sequence: CASSIGAGTSNSPLHF. The CDR3 region has the DNA TGTGCCAGTAGTATAGGGGCAGGGACTTCGAATTCACCCCTCCACTTT.